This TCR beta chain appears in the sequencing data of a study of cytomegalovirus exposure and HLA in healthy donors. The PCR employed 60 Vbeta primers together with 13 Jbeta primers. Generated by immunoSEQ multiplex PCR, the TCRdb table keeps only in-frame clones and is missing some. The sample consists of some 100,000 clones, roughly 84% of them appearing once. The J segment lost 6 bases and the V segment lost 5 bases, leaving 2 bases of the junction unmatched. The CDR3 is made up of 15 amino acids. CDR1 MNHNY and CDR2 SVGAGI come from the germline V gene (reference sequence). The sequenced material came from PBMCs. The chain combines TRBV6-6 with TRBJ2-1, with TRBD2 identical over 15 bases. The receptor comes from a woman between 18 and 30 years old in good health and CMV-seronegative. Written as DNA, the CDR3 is TGTGCCAGCAGTCGGACTAGCGGGGGGGGCAATGAGCAGTTCTTC. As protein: CASSRTSGGGNEQFF.